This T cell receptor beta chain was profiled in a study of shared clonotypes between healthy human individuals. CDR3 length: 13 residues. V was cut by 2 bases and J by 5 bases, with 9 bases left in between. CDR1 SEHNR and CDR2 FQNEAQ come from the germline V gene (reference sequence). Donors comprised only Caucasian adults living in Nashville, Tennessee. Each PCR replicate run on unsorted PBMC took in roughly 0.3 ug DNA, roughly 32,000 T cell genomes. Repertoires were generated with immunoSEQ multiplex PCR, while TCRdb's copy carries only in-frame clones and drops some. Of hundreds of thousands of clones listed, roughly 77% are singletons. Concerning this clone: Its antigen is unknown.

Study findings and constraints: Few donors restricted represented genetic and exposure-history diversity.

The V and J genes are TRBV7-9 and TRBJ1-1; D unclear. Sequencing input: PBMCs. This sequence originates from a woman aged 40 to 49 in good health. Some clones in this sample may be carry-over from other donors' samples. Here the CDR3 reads CASSLRLGTEAFF. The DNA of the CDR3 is TGTGCCAGCAGCTTACGGTTGGGGACTGAAGCTTTCTTT. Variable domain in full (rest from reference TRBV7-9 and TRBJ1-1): DTGVSQNPRHKITKRGQNVTFRCDPISEHNRLYWYRQTLGQGPEFLTYFQNEAQLEKSRLLSDRFSAERPKGSFSTLEIQRTEQGDSAMYLCASSLRLGTEAFFGQGTRLTVV.